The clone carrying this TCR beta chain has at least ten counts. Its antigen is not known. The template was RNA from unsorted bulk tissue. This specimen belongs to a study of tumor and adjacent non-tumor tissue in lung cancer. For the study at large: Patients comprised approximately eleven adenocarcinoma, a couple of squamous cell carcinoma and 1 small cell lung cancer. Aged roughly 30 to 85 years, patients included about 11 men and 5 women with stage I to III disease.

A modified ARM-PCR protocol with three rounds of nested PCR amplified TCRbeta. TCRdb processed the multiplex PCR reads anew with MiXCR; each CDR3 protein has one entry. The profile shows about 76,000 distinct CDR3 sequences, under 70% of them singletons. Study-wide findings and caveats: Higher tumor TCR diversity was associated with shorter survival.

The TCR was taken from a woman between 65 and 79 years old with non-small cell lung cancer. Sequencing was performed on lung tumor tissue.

The CDR3 loop is CASIPWDTMNTEAFF. The CDR3 DNA is TGTGCCAGCATCCCGTGGGACACCATGAACACTGAAGCTTTCTTT. The V and J genes are TRBV28 and TRBJ1-1; maybe TRBD1 (6 bases). V lost 7 bases and J 0 bases, leaving 15 bases between the germline ends. The CDR3 spans 15 residues. Germline V gives CDR1 MDHEN, CDR2 SYDVKM.